The 28 T cell receptor beta chains listed next were all sequenced from one sample in a study of T cell responses to AZD1222 COVID-19 vaccine. Profiled with immunoSEQ multiplex PCR; TCRdb holds only in-frame clones, not every one. The sample holds about 81,000 clones, approximately 90% seen once. The sample was peripheral blood, taken 28 days after the second AZD1222 dose. These receptors were collected from an adult who received the AZD1222 COVID-19 vaccine.

This rearrangement joins TRBV28 to TRBJ2-7; TRBD2 might be the D (6 bases). Germline CDR1 is MDHEN and CDR2 is SYDVKM. With 5 bases removed from V and 6 bases from J, the gap between germline ends came to 20 bases. CDR3 length equals 15 residues. As DNA, the CDR3 is TGTGCCAGCAGTGGCGGACGAGGCGAGGGAGGCGAGCAGTACTTC. The encoded protein is CASSGGRGEGGEQYF.

This chain uses TRBV27 with TRBJ2-7; 12 bases line up with TRBD2. The length of the CDR3 is 14 residues. The V gene end was trimmed by 7 bases and the J gene end by 3 bases; junction bases not matched to a gene: 4. The germline gives CDR1 MNHEY, CDR2 SMNVEV (reference sequence). The CDR3 region is CASTLAGGHYEQYF. The CDR3 DNA is TGTGCCAGCACGCTAGCGGGAGGGCACTACGAGCAGTACTTC.

The chain links TRBV9 to TRBJ2-7; 7 bases are shared with TRBD2. V gave up 0 bases and J gave up 3 bases; unmatched junction bases: 6. Germline V gene data show CDR1 as SGDLS and CDR2 as YYNGEE. The CDR3 extends over 15 amino acids. The CDR3 DNA follows: TGTGCCAGCAGCGTAGACCCAGCGGGGAACTACGAGCAGTACTTC. It translates to CASSVDPAGNYEQYF.

Worth noting for this clone: It is unclear where the CDR3 begins or ends on the DNA, so no DNA is shown, and the CDR3 is as TCRdb lists it. The chain recombines TRBV9 with TRBJ1-2. CDR1 is SGDLS and CDR2 is YYNGEE in the germline V gene. The CDR3 is made up of 12 amino acids, end residues included. This chain's CDR3 is CASSVGTGTCTF.

The gene calls are TRBV7-8 and TRBJ2-4, with 14 positions matching TRBD2. The CDR3 extends over 19 amino acids. V lost 5 bases and J lost 3; bases outside the gene matches: 12. CDR1 and CDR2 (germline): SGHVS, FQNEAQ. The CDR3 loop reads CASSHPGLAGAHDKNIQYF. CDR3 sequence (DNA): TGTGCCAGCAGCCATCCGGGACTAGCGGGAGCCCATGACAAAAACATTCAGTACTTC.

The chain carries TRBV7-2 and TRBJ2-1; TRBD2 agrees at 12 bases. V lost 3 bases, J lost 6 bases, and 3 bases stayed unmatched. CDR1 SGHTA and CDR2 FQGNSA come from the germline V gene. The CDR3 totals 15 residues. CDR3 nucleotides: TGTGCCAGCAGCTTGACTAGCGGGAGAGTCAATGAGCAGTTCTTC. Translating it yields CASSLTSGRVNEQFF.

This sequence joins TRBV21-1 and TRBJ1-4. TRBV21-1 is a pseudogene. The CDR3 extends over 15 amino acids. The CDR3 loop reads CASSKERGVGEKLFF. CDR3 nucleotides: TGTGCCAGCAGCAAAGAGAGGGGAGTAGGTGAAAAACTGTTTTTT.

V usage is TRBV2 and J usage is TRBJ1-5; no reliable D call. The V end was cut by 4 bases, the J end by 4 bases, with 8 bases between. The CDR3 totals 13 residues. CDR1 and CDR2 from the germline V gene are SNHLY and FYNNEI. The CDR3 coding sequence is TGTGCCAGCAGTGGATGGCAGAATCAGCCCCAGCATTTT. Amino acid sequence: CASSGWQNQPQHF.

The sample holds one count of this clone. The V and J genes are TRBV19 and TRBJ2-1; D gene unclear. Germline V lookup: CDR1 LNHDA, CDR2 SQIVND (reference sequence). CDR3 length equals 13 residues. The germline V and J ends were trimmed by 1 base and 14 bases, with 15 bases remaining between them. The CDR3 here is CASSIGSVPGKFF. CDR3 DNA sequence: TGTGCCAGTAGTATAGGGAGTGTGCCGGGTAAGTTCTTC.

The table lists this clone with a count of one. This chain joins TRBV7-9 and TRBJ2-4, with D perhaps matching TRBD2 (5 bases). CDR1 and CDR2 from the germline V gene are SEHNR and FQNEAQ (reference sequence). CDR3 size: 15 residues. The V gene lost 1 base and the J gene lost 0 bases, with 7 bases spanning the gap. CDR3 loop: CASSLGTPAKNIQYF. CDR3 coding DNA: TGTGCCAGCAGCTTAGGGACTCCAGCCAAAAACATTCAGTACTTC. Full variable domain (rest looked up from reference TRBV7-9 and TRBJ2-4): DTGVSQNPRHKITKRGQNVTFRCDPISEHNRLYWYRQTLGQGPEFLTYFQNEAQLEKSRLLSDRFSAERPKGSFSTLEIQRTEQGDSAMYLCASSLGTPAKNIQYFGAGTRLSVL.

This chain uses TRBV5-1 with TRBJ2-3, with D perhaps matching TRBD2 (6 bases). This CDR3 region has 16 residues. V was clipped by 1 base and J by 4 bases, with 16 bases between them. Germline V gene sequence: CDR1 SGHRS, CDR2 YFSETQ. The CDR3 reads CASSLRPSEGADTQYF. For the CDR3, the DNA is TGCGCCAGCAGCTTGCGGCCTAGCGAGGGTGCAGATACGCAGTATTTT.

This chain links TRBV7-3 with TRBJ2-5; 12 bases are a match to TRBD2. Unmatched junction bases numbered 6, after V lost 5 bases and J lost 5 bases. The CDR3 loop spans 15 amino acids. The V gene's germline CDR1 is SGHTA and CDR2 FQGTGA. CDR3 coding DNA: TGTGCCAGCAGCCCTAGCGGGAGGGGAGGTGAGACCCAGTACTTC. This gives the protein CASSPSGRGGETQYF.

The chain uses TRBV9 and TRBJ2-5; D is perhaps TRBD2 (7 bases). CDR1 SGDLS and CDR2 YYNGEE come from the germline V gene. Trimming took off 4 bases at V and 2 bases at J, with 15 bases between the two ends. CDR3 length equals 15 residues. The CDR3 sequence is CASSQRGGRQETQYF. The DNA of the CDR3 is TGTGCCAGCAGCCAGAGGGGGGGTCGTCAAGAGACCCAGTACTTC.

The V gene is TRBV2, the J gene TRBJ1-1, with D possibly TRBD1 on 5 matching bases. The CDR3 runs to 12 residues. Germline CDR1 is SNHLY and CDR2 is FYNNEI. Between the trimmed V and J ends, which lost 7 bases and 5 bases, there was a span of 11 bases. This CDR3 is CASTYRGTEAFF. CDR3 DNA sequence: TGTGCCAGCACCTACCGGGGGACTGAAGCTTTCTTT.

This sequence joins TRBV6-5 and TRBJ2-7; D ambiguous. CDR1 and CDR2 from the germline V gene are MNHEY and SVGAGI. With 1 base removed from V and 6 bases from J, the gap between germline ends came to 10 bases. The CDR3 runs to 13 residues. CDR3 coding DNA: TGTGCCAGCAGTTACTTCGAAGGTGGCGAGCAGTACTTC. Residues: CASSYFEGGEQYF.

J is TRBJ2-3 and V is TRBV3-1 (or the pseudogene TRBV3-2); D may correspond to TRBD1 or TRBD2 (5 bases each). The CDR3 spans 17 residues. V was cut by 1 base and J by 1 base, with 15 bases left in between. Germline V CDR1 and CDR2: LGHDT, YNNKEL (reference sequence). In DNA form, the CDR3 reads TGTGCCAGCAGCCAAGGAATCGGGACGGGCCGCACAGATACGCAGTATTTT. It specifies CASSQGIGTGRTDTQYF.

This clone appeared once. V and J are TRBV19 and TRBJ1-5; no clear D. The V end lost 1 base, the J end lost 0 bases, and 7 bases lay between the germline ends. The CDR3 extends over 15 amino acids. Germline values: CDR1 LNHDA, CDR2 SQIVND (reference sequence). This CDR3 reads CASSIVGVSNQPQHF. CDR3 bases: TGTGCCAGTAGTATAGTAGGAGTTAGCAATCAGCCCCAGCATTTT.

In its sample, this clone was seen a few times. V and J are TRBV19 and TRBJ2-1; TRBD2 aligns across 15 bases. This CDR3 is 17 amino acids long. Germline trimming cut 4 bases from V and 4 bases from J; bases unmatched to any gene: 5. From germline, CDR1 is LNHDA and CDR2 SQIVND (reference sequence). CDR3 nucleotides: TGTGCCAGTAGTAGGGAGGGACTAGCGGGAGGATACAATGAGCAGTTCTTC. Translated, it gives CASSREGLAGGYNEQFF.

The chain joins TRBV27 to TRBJ2-7, with 7 nucleotides matching TRBD1. Germline CDR1 and CDR2: MNHEY and SMNVEV (reference sequence). The CDR3 is made up of 14 amino acids. J was trimmed by 4 bases and V by 6 bases; bases with no gene match: 9. The CDR3 loop is CASSPRGTEYEQYF. The DNA for the CDR3 is TGTGCCAGCAGCCCCAGGGGGACAGAGTACGAGCAGTACTTC.

The chain is built from TRBV5-4 and TRBJ1-4, with TRBD1 as a possible D gene (5 bases). This CDR3 is built from 16 residues. Trimming left V 0 bases short and J 0 bases short, with 9 bases between. Germline assignment: CDR1 SGHNT and CDR2 YYREEE (reference sequence). CDR3 sequence (DNA): TGTGCCAGCAGCTTGGCCGGGGGTGCAACTAATGAAAAACTGTTTTTT. This translates into CASSLAGGATNEKLFF.

This sequence joins TRBV11-2 and TRBJ2-1; D is possibly TRBD1 (6 bases). V gave up 3 bases and J gave up 7 bases, with 19 bases separating them. Germline V gene lookup returns CDR1 SGHAT and CDR2 FQNNGV. The CDR3 is made up of 16 amino acids. CDR3 protein: CASSFMFPPQGNEQFF. As DNA, the CDR3 is TGTGCCAGCAGCTTTATGTTCCCACCACAGGGTAATGAGCAGTTCTTC.

The rearrangement uses TRBV2 and TRBJ2-6; 8 positions agree with TRBD1. The CDR3 extends over 15 amino acids. Per germline, CDR1 SNHLY and CDR2 FYNNEI. V was clipped by 10 bases and J by 4 bases; unmatched bases: 9. This CDR3 reads CANSGGPPGANVLTF. In DNA form, the CDR3 reads TGTGCCAACTCAGGGGGCCCCCCGGGGGCCAACGTCCTGACTTTC.

The chain recombines TRBV7-3 with TRBJ2-3; no definite D call. The CDR3 consists of 14 residues. V was shortened by 1 base and J by 4 bases, with 9 bases between the two germline ends. Germline CDR1 and CDR2: SGHTA and FQGTGA. The CDR3 DNA sequence: TGTGCCAGCAGCTTAAATCCCCAATCAGATACGCAGTATTTT. This sequence encodes CASSLNPQSDTQYF. Combining the CDR3 with reference TRBV7-3 and TRBJ2-3 gives the whole variable domain GAGVSQTPSNKVTEKGKYVELRCDPISGHTALYWYRQSLGQGPEFLIYFQGTGAADDSGLPNDRFFAVRPEGSVSTLKIQRTERGDSAVYLCASSLNPQSDTQYFGPGTRLTVL.

The rearrangement uses TRBV6-1 and TRBJ2-1; 8 bases fit TRBD2. The CDR3 runs to 17 residues. CDR1 MNHNS and CDR2 SASEGT come from the germline V gene. V shed 0 bases, J shed 7 bases, and the junction held 11 bases outside the gene matches. The CDR3 sequence is CASSEAWREEGWNEQFF. The DNA for the CDR3 is TGTGCCAGCAGTGAAGCTTGGCGGGAGGAAGGGTGGAATGAGCAGTTCTTC.

The chain is built from TRBV4-3 and TRBJ2-7; TRBD1 agrees at 9 bases. Germline V gives CDR1 LGHNA, CDR2 YSLEER. The CDR3 is made up of 15 amino acids. Trimming cost V 0 bases and J 2 bases; bases outside gene matches: 2. CDR3 protein: CASSQEGQGAYEQYF. CDR3 bases: TGCGCCAGCAGCCAAGAGGGACAGGGTGCCTACGAGCAGTACTTC.

The V and J genes are TRBV27 and TRBJ1-1; TRBD1 agrees at 7 bases. Germline CDR1 and CDR2: MNHEY and SMNVEV (reference sequence). The CDR3 loop spans 11 amino acids. V lost 7 bases to trimming and J lost 6 bases; unmatched junction nucleotides: 2. CDR3 nucleotides: TGTGCCAGCAAGGGGGCCTCTGAAGCTTTCTTT. Translation gives CASKGASEAFF.

This clone was recorded a few times. The chain is built from TRBV6-2 or TRBV6-3 and TRBJ1-5, with D perhaps TRBD1 (5 bases). This CDR3 is 16 amino acids long. Germline lookup yields CDR1 MNHEY and CDR2 SVGEGT. V lost 5 bases and J 3 bases, leaving 17 bases between the germline ends. The CDR3 DNA sequence: TGTGCCAGCAGTGTAGGCGGGGGTTTAAACAATCAGCCCCAGCATTTT. Its translation is CASSVGGGLNNQPQHF.

The chain recombines TRBV21-1 with TRBJ2-7; TRBD2 is the table's D call, not checked against the DNA. TRBV21-1 is flagged as a pseudogene. The CDR3 covers 20 residues. The CDR3: CASSQKVATTQLAGGYEQYF. The CDR3 bases are TGTGCCAGCAGCCAGAAGGTGGCTACCACGCAACTAGCGGGAGGGTACGAGCAGTACTTC.